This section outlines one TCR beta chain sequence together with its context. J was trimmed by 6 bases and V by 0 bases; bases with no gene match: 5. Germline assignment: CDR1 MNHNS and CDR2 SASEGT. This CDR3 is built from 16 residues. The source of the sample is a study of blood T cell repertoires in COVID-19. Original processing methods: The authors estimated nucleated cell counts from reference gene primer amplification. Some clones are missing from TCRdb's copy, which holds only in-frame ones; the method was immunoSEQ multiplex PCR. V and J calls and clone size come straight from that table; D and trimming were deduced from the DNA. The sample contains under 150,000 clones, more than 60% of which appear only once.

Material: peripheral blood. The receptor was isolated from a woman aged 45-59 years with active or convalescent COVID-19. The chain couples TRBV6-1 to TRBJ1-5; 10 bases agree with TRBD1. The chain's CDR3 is CASSEAPGQGSQPQHF. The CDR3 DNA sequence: TGTGCCAGCAGTGAAGCCCCGGGACAGGGGTCTCAGCCCCAGCATTTT.